The 22 T cell receptor beta chains reported below all come from one sample, sequenced in a study of blood T cell repertoires in COVID-19. TCRdb's copy holds only in-frame clones and misses some; the assay was immunoSEQ multiplex PCR. The data show roughly 99,000 clones, more than 70% seen once. The source material was peripheral blood. These receptors were taken from a man aged 65 to 85 with acute or convalescent COVID-19.

This chain links TRBV13 with TRBJ2-3; 15 nucleotides match TRBD2. The CDR3 covers 19 residues. Germline V lookup: CDR1 PRHDT, CDR2 FYEKMQ (reference sequence). Trimming at V came to 5 bases and at J to 1 base, leaving 10 bases not matched to a gene. The DNA of the CDR3 is TGTGCCAGCAGCGCCCGCGGGACTAGCGGGGGGCTGGGCACAGATACGCAGTATTTT. Protein product: CASSARGTSGGLGTDTQYF. Full variable domain (missing parts from reference TRBV13 and TRBJ2-3): AAGVIQSPRHLIKEKRETATLKCYPIPRHDTVYWYQQGPGQDPQFLISFYEKMQSDKGSIPDRFSAQQFSDYHSELNMSSLELGDSALYFCASSARGTSGGLGTDTQYFGPGTRLTVL.

The J gene is TRBJ2-5, the V gene TRBV27; D is unresolved. The CDR3 loop spans 12 amino acids. From germline, CDR1 is MNHEY and CDR2 SMNVEV (reference sequence). Between the trimmed V and J ends, which lost 8 bases and 5 bases, there was a span of 12 bases. The CDR3 reads CASGSGVETQYF. Written as DNA, the CDR3 is TGTGCCAGCGGTAGTGGTGTGGAGACCCAGTACTTC.

CDR3 nucleotides: TGTGCAAGTCGCTTACGGACAGGGACGAACACTGAAGCTTTCTTT. Amino acids: CASRLRTGTNTEAFF. The chain joins TRBV12-2 to TRBJ1-1; the D call TRBD1 from the table was never checked on the DNA. TRBV12-2 is a pseudogene. The CDR3 length is 15 residues.

The chain recombines TRBV3-1 (or the pseudogene TRBV3-2) with TRBJ2-5; 10 nucleotides align to TRBD1. V shed 3 bases and J 3 bases; nucleotides not matched to a gene: 4. The CDR3 extends over 15 amino acids. CDR1 is LGHDT and CDR2 is YNNKEL in the germline V gene (reference sequence). CDR3 sequence (DNA): TGTGCCAGCAGCCACCCCGGACAGGGGGAAGAGACCCAGTACTTC. Translation gives CASSHPGQGEETQYF.

The chain uses TRBV6-4 and TRBJ2-1; tentative D call: TRBD1 (6 bases). CDR3 length: 14 residues. Deletions cut 6 bases from V and 3 bases from J, with 12 bases between. In germline, CDR1 is MRHNA, CDR2 SNTAGT. The CDR3 region has the DNA TGTGCCAGCAGAAATTACAGGGTCTACAATGAGCAGTTCTTC. It codes for CASRNYRVYNEQFF.

The chain recombines TRBV9 with TRBJ1-2; the match to TRBD1 covers 8 bases. Germline lookup yields CDR1 SGDLS and CDR2 YYNGEE. This CDR3 has 14 amino acids. The junction had 7 bases not matched to a gene; V was cut back by 2 bases and J by 7 bases. The CDR3 loop is CASSVAGGESGYTF. The CDR3 DNA follows: TGTGCCAGCAGCGTCGCAGGGGGCGAGAGTGGCTACACCTTC.

The rearrangement links TRBV5-1 to TRBJ2-6; D possibly corresponds to TRBD1 (5 bases). V lost 4 bases and J lost 1, with 6 bases in between. The CDR3 is made up of 14 amino acids. The germline V gene has CDR1 SGHRS and CDR2 YFSETQ. The CDR3 reads CASSQGSGANVLTF. Written as DNA, the CDR3 is TGCGCCAGCAGCCAGGGATCTGGGGCCAACGTCCTGACTTTC.

The chain uses TRBV27 and TRBJ2-7; TRBD1 agrees at 7 bases. The CDR3 is made up of 15 amino acids. CDR1 MNHEY and CDR2 SMNVEV come from the germline V gene (reference sequence). The junction had 12 bases not matched to a gene; V was cut back by 7 bases and J by 3 bases. The CDR3 DNA follows: TGTGCCAGCACCCCTCTGACAGGGACCCACTACGAGCAGTACTTC. It is translated as CASTPLTGTHYEQYF.

Turning to this clone: Other nucleotide sequences from this sample produce the same CDR3. The chain employs TRBV2 and TRBJ1-2; tentative D call: TRBD1 (6 bases). The V gene lost 0 bases and the J gene lost 5 bases, with 10 bases spanning the gap. Germline V lookup: CDR1 SNHLY, CDR2 FYNNEI. The CDR3 extends over 14 amino acids. CDR3 nucleotide sequence: TGTGCCAGCAGTGAAGCGCTGGGGGCGTATGGCTACACCTTC. Translated: CASSEALGAYGYTF.

This clone was seen a few times. The chain has TRBV13 and TRBJ2-7; TRBD2 matches at 8 bases. Germline CDR1 is PRHDT and CDR2 is FYEKMQ (reference sequence). J lost 6 bases, V lost 3 bases, and 10 bases had no gene match. The CDR3 covers 15 residues. CDR3 in amino acids: CASSFSTGLASEQYF. The CDR3 DNA sequence: TGTGCCAGCAGCTTCTCAACCGGACTAGCTAGCGAGCAGTACTTC.

V and J are TRBV6-5 and TRBJ2-3; maybe TRBD2 (6 bases). Trimming removed 7 bases from V and 1 base from J, with 9 bases in between. Germline assignment: CDR1 MNHEY and CDR2 SVGAGI. The CDR3 spans 13 residues. As DNA, the CDR3 is TGTGCCAGCATGGGCGGGGGCACAGATACGCAGTATTTT. Its translation: CASMGGGTDTQYF.

This clone showed up just a few times. The junction departs from the called germline gene at one end, perhaps through a read error. The V call is TRBV7-7, the J call TRBJ2-1; D is uncertain. The CDR3 runs 15 residues. CDR1 SSHAT and CDR2 FNYEAQ come from the germline V gene (reference sequence). The DNA of the CDR3 is TGTGCTAGCAGCTTACGAAGAGGTAGTTTCAATGAGCAGTTCTTC. Translated, it gives CASSLRRGSFNEQFF. The complete variable domain, with remaining parts taken from reference TRBV7-7 and TRBJ2-1, reads GAGVSQSPRYKVTKRGQDVTLRCDPISSHATLYWYQQALGQGPEFLTYFNYEAQPDKSGLPSDRFSAERPEGSISTLTIQRTEQRDSAMYRCASSLRRGSFNEQFFGPGTRLTVL.

The chain couples TRBV2 to TRBJ1-4; D possibly corresponds to TRBD1 (5 bases). With 5 bases removed from V and 5 bases from J, the gap between germline ends came to 12 bases. The CDR3 consists of 14 residues. Germline V gene sequence: CDR1 SNHLY, CDR2 FYNNEI. In DNA, the CDR3 is TGTGCCAGCAGTAAGAGACAGCTGAATGAAAAACTGTTTTTT. Amino acid sequence: CASSKRQLNEKLFF.

This clone has just one count. This chain uses TRBV11-2 with TRBJ2-3; maybe TRBD2 (7 bases). Germline V gene sequence: CDR1 SGHAT, CDR2 FQNNGV. The V end was cut by 3 bases, the J end by 2 bases, with 12 bases between. This CDR3 has 15 amino acids. The DNA for the CDR3 is TGTGCCAGCAGCTTCGAGGGGGGGGTCACAGATACGCAGTATTTT. Translation gives CASSFEGGVTDTQYF.

This sequence joins TRBV5-6 and TRBJ1-1; 10 positions agree with TRBD1. Trimming cost V 4 bases and J 6 bases; bases outside gene matches: 6. CDR1 is SGHDT, CDR2 YYEEEE, per germline. This CDR3 is built from 14 residues. DNA for the CDR3: TGTGCCAGCAGCACGACAGGGGGCAGCCCTGAAGCTTTCTTT. Translating gives CASSTTGGSPEAFF.

This chain connects TRBV25-1 to TRBJ1-3; D is ambiguous. This CDR3 has 15 residues. Trimming left V 2 bases short and J 0 bases short, with 8 bases between. Germline V gene lookup returns CDR1 MGHDK and CDR2 SYGVNS. The CDR3 here is CASSEGSFSGNTIYF. DNA of the CDR3: TGTGCCAGCAGTGAAGGTAGCTTCTCTGGAAACACCATATATTTT.

The rearrangement uses TRBV6-5 and TRBJ1-1; 9 bases agree with TRBD1. CDR3 length: 14 residues. V dropped 6 bases and J dropped 12; count of bases not matched to a gene: 14. The germline gives CDR1 MNHEY, CDR2 SVGAGI. CDR3 DNA sequence: TGTGCCAGCAGACTTCAGACCGGGACAGGGATCCCTTTCTTT. This translates into CASRLQTGTGIPFF.

This clone was seen just once. The gene calls are TRBV5-1 and TRBJ2-3; 12 bases line up with TRBD2. Germline V gives CDR1 SGHRS, CDR2 YFSETQ. The V segment lost 0 bases and the J segment 4 bases; nucleotides outside the gene matches: 3. This CDR3 contains 16 residues. The DNA of the CDR3 is TGCGCCAGCAGCTTGGTCCCTAGCGGGGGGGCAGATACGCAGTATTTT. Translating it yields CASSLVPSGGADTQYF.

The J gene is TRBJ1-6, the V gene TRBV18; 9 nucleotides agree with TRBD1. V shed 6 bases, J shed 8 bases, and the junction held 5 bases outside the gene matches. This CDR3 contains 14 residues. Germline V lookup: CDR1 KGHSH, CDR2 LQKENI. The CDR3: CASSPGTGHSPLHF. Written as DNA, the CDR3 is TGTGCCAGCTCCCCCGGGACAGGGCATTCACCCCTCCACTTT.

The V call is TRBV2, the J call TRBJ2-1; 11 bases fit TRBD2. The V gene's germline CDR1 is SNHLY and CDR2 FYNNEI. CDR3 length: 15 amino acids. Unmatched junction bases numbered 6, after V lost 5 bases and J lost 6 bases. Here the CDR3 reads CASSRLAGTLNEQFF. DNA of the CDR3: TGTGCCAGCAGTCGACTAGCGGGGACTCTCAATGAGCAGTTCTTC.

V usage is TRBV6-2 or TRBV6-3 and J usage is TRBJ1-6; 8 bases are a match to TRBD1. Per germline, CDR1 MNHEY and CDR2 SVGEGT. V shed 6 bases and J 9 bases; nucleotides not matched to a gene: 7. The CDR3 extends over 14 amino acids. The CDR3 spells CASSHDRGGSPLHF. CDR3 bases: TGTGCCAGCAGCCATGACAGGGGTGGTTCACCCCTCCACTTT.

V usage is TRBV7-8 and J usage is TRBJ1-1; TRBD1 is a possible D gene (5 bases). This CDR3 is built from 14 residues. Trimming left V 5 bases short and J 2 bases short, with 12 bases between. CDR1 SGHVS and CDR2 FQNEAQ come from the germline V gene. In nucleotides, the CDR3 is TGTGCCAGCAGCCTTCGACAGATCAACACTGAAGCTTTCTTT. It translates to CASSLRQINTEAFF.